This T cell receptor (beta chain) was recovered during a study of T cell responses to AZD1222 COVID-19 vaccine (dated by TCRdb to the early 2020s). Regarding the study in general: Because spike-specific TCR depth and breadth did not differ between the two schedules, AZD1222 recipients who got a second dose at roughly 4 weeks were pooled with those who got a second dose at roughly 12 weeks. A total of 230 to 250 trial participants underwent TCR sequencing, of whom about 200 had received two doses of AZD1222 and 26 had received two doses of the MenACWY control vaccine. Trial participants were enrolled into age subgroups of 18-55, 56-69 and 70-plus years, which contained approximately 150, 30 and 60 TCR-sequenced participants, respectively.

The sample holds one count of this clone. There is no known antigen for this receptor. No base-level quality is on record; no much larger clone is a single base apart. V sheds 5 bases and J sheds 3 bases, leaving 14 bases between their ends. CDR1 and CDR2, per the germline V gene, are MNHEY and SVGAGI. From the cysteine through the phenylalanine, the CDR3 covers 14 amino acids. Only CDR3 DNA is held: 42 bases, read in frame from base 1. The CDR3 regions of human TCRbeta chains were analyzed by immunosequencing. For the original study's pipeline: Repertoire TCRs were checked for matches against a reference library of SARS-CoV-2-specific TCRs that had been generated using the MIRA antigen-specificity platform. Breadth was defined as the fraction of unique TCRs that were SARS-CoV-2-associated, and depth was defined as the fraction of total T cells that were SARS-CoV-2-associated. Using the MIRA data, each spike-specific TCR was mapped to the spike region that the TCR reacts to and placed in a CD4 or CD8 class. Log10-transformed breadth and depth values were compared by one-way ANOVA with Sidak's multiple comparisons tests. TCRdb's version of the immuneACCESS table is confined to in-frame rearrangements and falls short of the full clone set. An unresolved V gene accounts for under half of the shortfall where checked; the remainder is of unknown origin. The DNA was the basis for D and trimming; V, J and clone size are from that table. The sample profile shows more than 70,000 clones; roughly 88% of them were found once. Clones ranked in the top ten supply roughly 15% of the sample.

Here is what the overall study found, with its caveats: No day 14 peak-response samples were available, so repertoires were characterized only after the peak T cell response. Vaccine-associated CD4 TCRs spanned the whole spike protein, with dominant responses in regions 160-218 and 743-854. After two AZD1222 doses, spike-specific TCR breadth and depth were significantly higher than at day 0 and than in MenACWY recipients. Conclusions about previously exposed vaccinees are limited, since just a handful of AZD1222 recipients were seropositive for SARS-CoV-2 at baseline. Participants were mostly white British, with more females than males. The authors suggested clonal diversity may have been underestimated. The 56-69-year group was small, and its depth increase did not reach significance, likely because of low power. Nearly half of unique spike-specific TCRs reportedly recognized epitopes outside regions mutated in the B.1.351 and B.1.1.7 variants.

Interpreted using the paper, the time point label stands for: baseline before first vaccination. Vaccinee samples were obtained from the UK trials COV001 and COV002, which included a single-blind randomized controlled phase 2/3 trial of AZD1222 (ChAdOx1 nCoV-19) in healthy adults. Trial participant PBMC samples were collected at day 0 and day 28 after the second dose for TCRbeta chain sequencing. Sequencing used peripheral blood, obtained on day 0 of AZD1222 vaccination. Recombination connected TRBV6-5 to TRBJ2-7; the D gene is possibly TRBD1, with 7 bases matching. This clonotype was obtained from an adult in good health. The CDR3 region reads CASSLQGRNYEQYF. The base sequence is TGTGCCAGCAGTCTACAGGGGAGGAACTACGAGCAGTACTTC.